This T cell receptor beta chain was captured in a study of spatial heterogeneity in lung cancer. For the study at large: Sequences of the beta chain were consistently detected in greater numbers than alpha-chain sequences.

Study-wide results and limits: Counts of expanded alpha and beta TCRs within tumors tracked the tumor nonsynonymous mutation count.

As to time point: sample taken at primary tumor resection. Germline V CDR1 and CDR2: MNHEY, SVGAGI. The CDR3 contains 15 residues. V was trimmed by 6 bases and J by 9 bases, leaving 21 bases between them. Using its own MiXCR run on the 5' RACE reads, TCRdb lists one record per CDR3 protein. The data hold approximately 5,400 distinct CDR3 sequences, with around 8% observed a single time. This clonotype was recorded at least ten times. The antigen is unknown. The TCR was taken from a female donor with early-stage non-small cell lung cancer. The chain employs TRBV6-5 and TRBJ2-1; either TRBD1 or TRBD2 may supply D (5 bases each). The material was lung tumor tissue, obtained at surgery. The CDR3 nucleotides are TGTGCCAGCAGCGGGCTAGGGACGCCTTCTAGTGAGCAGTTCTTC. Translation gives CASSGLGTPSSEQFF.